Presented here are 32 T cell receptor beta chains from one specimen sequenced in a study of cytomegalovirus exposure and HLA in healthy donors. The PCR made use of 60 Vbeta and 13 Jbeta primers. Measured with immunoSEQ multiplex PCR; TCRdb has only the in-frame clones, and not every one. This table lists approximately 110,000 clones. The specimen was PBMCs. The receptors here all came from a man aged 45-65 years in good health and CMV-seronegative.

This chain links TRBV5-1 with TRBJ1-5; TRBD1 agrees at 8 bases. Trimming cost V 4 bases and J 5 bases; bases outside gene matches: 8. CDR3 length equals 15 residues. The germline gives CDR1 SGHRS, CDR2 YFSETQ. The CDR3 region has the DNA TGCGCCAGCAGCCACTCACCAGGGGGCGATCAGCCCCAGCATTTT. Its protein product is CASSHSPGGDQPQHF.

The rearrangement links TRBV12-5 to TRBJ1-2; D is possibly TRBD1 (5 bases). The CDR3 has 15 residues. Germline values: CDR1 LGHNT, CDR2 FRNRAP. Trimming shortened V by 0 bases and J by 0 bases, and 8 bases separated the two germline ends. CDR3 sequence reads: CASGLVDSPNYGYTF. The CDR3 DNA reads as TGTGCTAGTGGTTTGGTAGACAGTCCTAACTATGGCTACACCTTC.

The chain employs TRBV19 and TRBJ2-2, with a weak D call TRBD2 (6 bases). V was cut by 4 bases and J by 1 base, with 10 bases left in between. This CDR3 spans 15 amino acids. Germline lookup yields CDR1 LNHDA and CDR2 SQIVND (reference sequence). The CDR3 is CASSRGVLNTGELFF. DNA of the CDR3: TGTGCCAGTAGTAGGGGGGTCCTGAACACCGGGGAGCTGTTTTTT.

The chain combines TRBV28 with TRBJ2-1; 7 nucleotides agree with TRBD2. CDR1 and CDR2 (germline): MDHEN, SYDVKM. There are 14 residues in the CDR3. V shed 1 base and J 8 bases; nucleotides not matched to a gene: 5. CDR3 region: CASSLLSGRDEQFF. Written as DNA, the CDR3 is TGTGCCAGCAGTTTATTGTCAGGGAGGGATGAGCAGTTCTTC.

J is TRBJ1-5 and V is TRBV6-6, with D possibly matching TRBD1 (5 bases). There are 15 residues in the CDR3. CDR1 is MNHNY, CDR2 SVGAGI, per germline (reference sequence). Trimming left V 0 bases short and J 4 bases short, with 10 bases between. The CDR3 region is CASSYSGGKNQPQHF. CDR3 coding DNA: TGTGCCAGCAGTTACTCGGGGGGGAAGAATCAGCCCCAGCATTTT.

The chain combines TRBV5-1 with TRBJ1-1, with D possibly being TRBD1 (5 bases). Germline-derived CDR1 and CDR2 are SGHRS and YFSETQ. This CDR3 comprises 12 residues. This CDR3 is CAVGGNYTEAFF. CDR3 DNA: TGCGCGGTGGGGGGGAACTACACTGAAGCTTTCTTT.

The chain uses TRBV4-1 and TRBJ2-1; D perhaps matches TRBD2 (5 bases). CDR3 length: 16 amino acids. Germline CDR1 reads MGHRA; CDR2 reads YSYEKL. V gave up 0 bases and J gave up 0 bases, with 9 bases separating them. CDR3 sequence reads: CASSQEASGSYNEQFF. The CDR3, as DNA: TGCGCCAGCAGCCAAGAGGCGAGCGGCTCCTACAATGAGCAGTTCTTC.

This chain connects TRBV10-3 to TRBJ2-5, with a weak D call TRBD2 (5 bases). The CDR3 spans 15 residues. The V gene lost 0 bases and the J gene lost 3 bases, with 11 bases spanning the gap. Germline values: CDR1 ENHRY, CDR2 SYGVKD. CDR3 in amino acids: CAISESRLTEETQYF. CDR3 in DNA: TGTGCCATCAGTGAGTCGAGACTAACAGAAGAGACCCAGTACTTC.

V gene TRBV5-1 combines with J gene TRBJ2-5; D is perhaps TRBD2 (5 bases). The germline V and J ends were trimmed by 0 bases and 1 base, with 16 bases remaining between them. This CDR3 spans 17 amino acids. Germline loops: CDR1 SGHRS, CDR2 YFSETQ. The CDR3 protein is CASSLAEGPGTQETQYF. The DNA for the CDR3 is TGCGCCAGCAGCTTGGCTGAGGGTCCTGGCACCCAAGAGACCCAGTACTTC.

V and J are TRBV6-5 and TRBJ1-2; tentative D call: TRBD1 (6 bases). CDR1 and CDR2 from the germline V gene are MNHEY and SVGAGI. The CDR3 length is 15 residues. Trimming stripped 5 bases from V and 4 bases from J, with 17 bases between. In DNA, the CDR3 is TGTGCCAGCAGTCAAAACCGCAGGGGTGGCTATGGCTACACCTTC. This gives the protein CASSQNRRGGYGYTF.

This chain links TRBV19 with TRBJ2-1; 15 bases are shared with TRBD2. CDR3 length: 15 residues. The trim removed 6 bases at V and 6 bases at J, leaving 3 bases unmatched. The germline gives CDR1 LNHDA, CDR2 SQIVND (reference sequence). The CDR3 sequence: CASRGTSGGSNEQFF. CDR3 sequence (DNA): TGTGCCAGTAGAGGGACTAGCGGGGGGAGCAATGAGCAGTTCTTC.

The rearrangement uses TRBV4-3 and TRBJ1-6, with no clear D. In germline, CDR1 is LGHNA, CDR2 YSLEER. V lost 0 bases, J lost 7 bases, and 7 bases lay in between. This CDR3 region has 14 residues. CDR3 nucleotide sequence: TGCGCCAGCAGCCAAGATCCAGTCAATTCACCCCTCCACTTT. It specifies CASSQDPVNSPLHF.

The chain is built from TRBV4-3 and TRBJ1-6; D is perhaps TRBD1 (5 bases). Germline V gene sequence: CDR1 LGHNA, CDR2 YSLEER. This CDR3 region has 14 residues. V lost 1 base and J lost 6, with 7 bases in between. CDR3 DNA: TGCGCCAGCAGCCAAGTGACAGCTAATTCACCCCTCCACTTT. It translates to CASSQVTANSPLHF.

The chain has TRBV4-3 and TRBJ2-7, with TRBD2 identical over 7 bases. After removal of 0 bases from V and 5 bases from J, the junction contained 13 bases not matched to a gene. Germline-derived CDR1 and CDR2 are LGHNA and YSLEER. The CDR3 length is 17 residues. The chain's CDR3 is CASSQDPAGGNLHEQYF. The CDR3 nucleotides are TGCGCCAGCAGCCAAGACCCGGCCGGGGGGAACCTCCACGAGCAGTACTTC.

V is TRBV15 and J is TRBJ2-3; 10 nucleotides agree with TRBD2. Germline trimming cut 3 bases from V and 1 base from J; bases unmatched to any gene: 4. There are 16 residues in the CDR3. The germline V gene has CDR1 LNHNV and CDR2 YYDKDF (reference sequence). CDR3 sequence reads: CATSSVLAGGTDTQYF. In nucleotides, the CDR3 is TGTGCCACCAGCAGTGTCCTAGCGGGGGGCACAGATACGCAGTATTTT.

V and J are TRBV29-1 and TRBJ2-2; the D gene is possibly TRBD2 (6 bases). The CDR3 is made up of 12 amino acids. Trimming removed 1 base from V and 6 bases from J, with 6 bases in between. Germline V gene lookup returns CDR1 SQVTM and CDR2 ANQGSEA. DNA for the CDR3: TGCAGCGTTGAAGGGGAGGCCGGGGAGCTGTTTTTT. This encodes CSVEGEAGELFF.

The V and J genes are TRBV6-6 and TRBJ1-2; TRBD1 matches 9 bases. This CDR3 spans 13 amino acids. J gave up 8 bases and V 4 bases, and 5 bases lay outside the gene matches. CDR1 is MNHNY and CDR2 is SVGAGI in the germline V gene (reference sequence). In DNA, the CDR3 is TGTGCCAGCAGTTTACAGGGGGCGAAAGGCTACACCTTC. Translation: CASSLQGAKGYTF.

V is TRBV9 and J is TRBJ2-5, with D uncertain. Near its end, the DNA agrees better with TRBJ2-7, so the J call may be wrong. In germline, CDR1 is SGDLS, CDR2 YYNGEE. The CDR3 is 13 amino acids. The CDR3 loop reads CASSVGDGYEQYF. In DNA, the CDR3 is TGTGCCAGCAGCGTAGGAGACGGGTACGAGCAGTACTTC.

The chain carries TRBV19 and TRBJ2-7; possibly TRBD2 for D (6 bases). The CDR3 runs 12 residues. Trimming left V 4 bases short and J 7 bases short, with 11 bases between. Germline CDR1 LNHDA, CDR2 SQIVND (reference sequence). The CDR3 coding sequence is TGTGCCAGTAGTAGAGATGGGGGGGAGCAGTACTTC. Translation gives CASSRDGGEQYF.

The chain joins TRBV9 to TRBJ2-7, with 7 positions matching TRBD1. The germline CDR1 and CDR2 sequences are SGDLS and YYNGEE. Trimming cost V 0 bases and J 13 bases; bases outside gene matches: 13. The CDR3 spans 14 residues. The CDR3 DNA reads TGTGCCAGCAGCGTAGGTCCCTCCGGGACAGACTCATACTTC. Protein sequence: CASSVGPSGTDSYF. The full variable domain, with the rest looked up from reference TRBV9 and TRBJ2-7, is DSGVTQTPKHLITATGQRVTLRCSPRSGDLSVYWYQQSLDQGLQFLIQYYNGEERAKGNILERFSAQQFPDLHSELNLSSLELGDSALYFCASSVGPSGTDSYFGPGTRLTVT.

This chain connects TRBV4-1 to TRBJ1-5, with D possibly being TRBD1 (5 bases). The V and J ends lost 1 base and 2 bases respectively, with 6 bases between them. The CDR3 sequence is 14 residues long. Germline V gene data show CDR1 as MGHRA and CDR2 as YSYEKL. The CDR3 protein is CASSQVQGNQPQHF. CDR3 in DNA: TGCGCCAGCAGCCAAGTACAGGGCAATCAGCCCCAGCATTTT.

The V gene is TRBV5-6, the J gene TRBJ2-2, with D possibly matching TRBD1 (5 bases). The CDR3 is made up of 15 amino acids. Germline V gene data show CDR1 as SGHDT and CDR2 as YYEEEE. The V end lost 5 bases, the J end lost 7 bases, and 18 bases lay between the germline ends. Here the CDR3 DNA reads TGTGCCAGCAGGCTGACAGTGGGAAGCTACGGGGAGCTGTTTTTT. It translates to CASRLTVGSYGELFF.

The genes are TRBV19 and TRBJ2-5; 11 nucleotides align to TRBD1. The CDR3 totals 17 residues. From germline, CDR1 is LNHDA and CDR2 SQIVND (reference sequence). The trim removed 4 bases at V and 5 bases at J, leaving 12 bases unmatched. The CDR3 spells CASSTRTGQGARETQYF. The CDR3 DNA is TGTGCCAGTAGTACCCGAACCGGACAGGGGGCGCGTGAGACCCAGTACTTC. Using reference TRBV19 and TRBJ2-5 for the parts outside the CDR3, the full variable domain is DGGITQSPKYLFRKEGQNVTLSCEQNLNHDAMYWYRQDPGQGLRLIYYSQIVNDFQKGDIAEGYSVSREKKESFPLTVTSAQKNPTAFYLCASSTRTGQGARETQYFGPGTRLLVL.

The CDR3: CASSYRQWGTEAFF. CDR3 DNA sequence: TGTGCCAGCAGTTACAGACAGTGGGGCACTGAAGCTTTCTTT. The V and J genes are TRBV27 and TRBJ1-1; D perhaps matches TRBD1 (5 bases). Germline CDR1 MNHEY, CDR2 SMNVEV (reference sequence). Deletions cut 4 bases from V and 4 bases from J, with 13 bases between. This CDR3 has 14 amino acids.

The chain recombines TRBV7-3 with TRBJ2-2; possible D gene TRBD2, 5 bases. Trimming cost V 5 bases and J 5 bases, with 9 bases left between them. The CDR3 runs 13 residues. Germline assignment: CDR1 SGHTA and CDR2 FQGTGA. The CDR3 bases are TGTGCCAGCAGCCCGGGGATGACCGGGGAGCTGTTTTTT. As protein: CASSPGMTGELFF.

The chain is built from TRBV9 and TRBJ2-7; D is unresolved. Germline CDR1 is SGDLS and CDR2 is YYNGEE. This CDR3 is built from 14 residues. The V and J ends lost 0 bases and 1 base respectively, with 8 bases between them. CDR3: CASSVDPVSYEQYF. The CDR3, as DNA: TGTGCCAGCAGCGTAGATCCCGTGTCCTACGAGCAGTACTTC. The full variable domain, completed using reference TRBV9 and TRBJ2-7, is DSGVTQTPKHLITATGQRVTLRCSPRSGDLSVYWYQQSLDQGLQFLIQYYNGEERAKGNILERFSAQQFPDLHSELNLSSLELGDSALYFCASSVDPVSYEQYFGPGTRLTVT.

The chain links TRBV30 to TRBJ2-1; possibly TRBD1 for D (5 bases). The CDR3 has 15 amino acids. The germline gives CDR1 GTSNPN, CDR2 SVGIG (reference sequence). Trimming shortened V by 2 bases and J by 8 bases, and 19 bases separated the two germline ends. The CDR3 protein is CAWSPGGATPHEQFF. DNA of the CDR3: TGTGCCTGGAGTCCGGGTGGGGCCACCCCCCATGAGCAGTTCTTC.

The chain joins TRBV9 to TRBJ2-2; 10 nucleotides align to TRBD1. The CDR3 consists of 15 residues. V lost 4 bases to trimming and J lost 9 bases; unmatched junction nucleotides: 9. The V gene's germline CDR1 is SGDLS and CDR2 YYNGEE. The CDR3 reads CASSSRTGGMRELFF. The CDR3 nucleotides are TGTGCCAGCAGCAGCCGGACAGGGGGTATGAGGGAGCTGTTTTTT.

The chain uses TRBV4-2 and TRBJ1-2; D call uncertain. Germline CDR1 LGHNA, CDR2 YNFKEQ. The length of the CDR3 is 15 residues. V lost 0 bases, J lost 3 bases, and 11 bases lay in between. The CDR3 protein is CASSQDHNRDYGYTF. The CDR3 DNA reads TGTGCCAGCAGCCAAGATCACAACAGAGACTATGGCTACACCTTC.

This rearrangement joins TRBV27 to TRBJ2-5, with D possibly matching TRBD2 (6 bases). The CDR3 consists of 13 residues. Deletions cut 2 bases from V and 5 bases from J, with 9 bases between. CDR1 and CDR2 (germline): MNHEY, SMNVEV (reference sequence). The CDR3, as DNA: TGTGCCAGCAGTTTAATAGGGAGGGAGACCCAGTACTTC. Translated, it gives CASSLIGRETQYF.

The V and J genes are TRBV9 and TRBJ2-7; weak D call: TRBD2 (6 bases). Trimming removed 4 bases from V and 7 bases from J, with 18 bases in between. This CDR3 spans 14 amino acids. The V gene's germline CDR1 is SGDLS and CDR2 YYNGEE. The CDR3 here is CASSPLDRDWEQYF. The CDR3, as DNA: TGTGCCAGCAGCCCCCTTGACCGGGACTGGGAGCAGTACTTC.

CDR3 loop: CSVGEGGNTGELFF. The CDR3 DNA sequence: TGCAGCGTTGGTGAGGGCGGGAACACCGGGGAGCTGTTTTTT. The J gene is TRBJ2-2, the V gene TRBV29-1; TRBD2 is a possible D gene (5 bases). The germline gives CDR1 SQVTM, CDR2 ANQGSEA. The V end lost 4 bases, the J end lost 1 base, and 10 bases lay between the germline ends. The CDR3 runs to 14 residues.